What follows is one T cell receptor beta chain and its context. Assay used: immunoSEQ multiplex PCR; TCRdb lists only in-frame clones, some missing. The sample has 550,000 to 800,000 clones, roughly 87% seen once; the top ten hold about a third. This specimen belongs to a study of shared clonotypes between healthy human individuals. CDR1 and CDR2 from the germline V gene are SGDLS and YYNGEE. The CDR3 runs to 18 residues. V lost 3 bases to trimming and J lost 4 bases; unmatched junction nucleotides: 8. The J gene is TRBJ2-6, the V gene TRBV9, with 12 nucleotides matching TRBD1. The sequenced sample consisted of memory CD8+ T cells from PBMCs. Subset specified: CD45RO+ cells pooled with CCR7-negative TemRA cells. This receptor was taken from a man aged 18 to 30 in good health. Some clones in this sample may be carry-over from other donors' samples. CDR3 nucleotide sequence: TGTGCCAGCAGCGGCATGGGACAGGGGGCGAGCGGGGCCAACGTCCTGACTTTC. Translated, it gives CASSGMGQGASGANVLTF.